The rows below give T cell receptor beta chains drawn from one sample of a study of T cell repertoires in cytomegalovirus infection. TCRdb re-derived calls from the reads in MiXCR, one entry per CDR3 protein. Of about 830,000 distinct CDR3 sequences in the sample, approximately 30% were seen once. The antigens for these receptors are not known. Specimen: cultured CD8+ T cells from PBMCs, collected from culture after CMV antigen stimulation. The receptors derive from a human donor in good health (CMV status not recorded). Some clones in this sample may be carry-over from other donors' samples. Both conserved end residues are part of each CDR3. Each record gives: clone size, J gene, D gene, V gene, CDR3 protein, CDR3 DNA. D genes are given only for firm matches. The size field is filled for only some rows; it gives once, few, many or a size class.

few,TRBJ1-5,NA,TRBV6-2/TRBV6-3,CASSSFDGSNQPQHF,TGTGCCAGCAGTTCGTTCGACGGAAGCAATCAGCCCCAGCATTTT
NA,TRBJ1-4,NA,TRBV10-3,CAISSGSRNEKLFF,TGTGCCATCAGTTCCGGGTCCAGGAATGAAAAACTGTTTTTT
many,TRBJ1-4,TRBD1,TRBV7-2,CASSLRGTGTTTNEKLFF,TGTGCCAGCAGCTTGAGGGGGACAGGCACTACAACTAATGAAAAACTGTTTTTT
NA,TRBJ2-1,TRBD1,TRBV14,CASSQTGTGGVEQFF,TGTGCCAGCAGCCAGACCGGGACAGGGGGCGTCGAGCAGTTCTTC
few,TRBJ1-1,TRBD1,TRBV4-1,CASSPRRTGGWRDTEAFF,TGCGCCAGCAGCCCGAGGCGAACAGGGGGCTGGAGGGACACTGAAGCTTTCTTT
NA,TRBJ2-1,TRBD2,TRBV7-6,CASSLERLAGGQLDYNEQFF,TGTGCCAGCAGCTTAGAGAGACTAGCGGGGGGGCAACTGGACTACAATGAGCAGTTCTTC
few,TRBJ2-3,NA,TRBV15,CATSRERSGTDTQYF,TGTGCCACCAGCAGAGAACGCTCGGGCACAGATACGCAGTATTTT
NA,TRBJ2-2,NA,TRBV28,CASGDELRLVGELFF,TGTGCCAGCGGCGACGAGCTGAGACTTGTCGGGGAGCTGTTTTTT
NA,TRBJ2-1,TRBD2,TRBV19,CASSERLAGGPYNEQFF,TGTGCCAGTAGTGAAAGACTAGCGGGGGGCCCCTACAATGAGCAGTTCTTC
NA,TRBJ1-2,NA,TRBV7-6,CASSAVRSDGYTF,TGTGCCAGCAGCGCTGTCCGAAGCGATGGCTACACCTTC
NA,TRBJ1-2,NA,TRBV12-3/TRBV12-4,CASSLAGGGSNYGYTF,TGTGCCAGCAGTTTAGCCGGAGGGGGATCTAACTATGGCTACACCTTC
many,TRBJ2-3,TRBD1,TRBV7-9,CAEGGQGSTDTQYF,TGTGCCGAAGGCGGACAGGGTAGCACAGATACGCAGTATTTT
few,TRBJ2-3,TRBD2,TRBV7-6,CASSPAGANLDTQYF,TGTGCCAGCAGCCCAGCGGGAGCGAACCTTGATACGCAGTATTTT
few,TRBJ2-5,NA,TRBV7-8,CASSLEGYVRTQYF,TGTGCCAGCAGCTTAGAAGGATACGTCCGGACCCAGTACTTC
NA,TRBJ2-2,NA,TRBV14,CANSHLLGGGDTGELFF,TGTGCCAACAGCCACCTCCTAGGGGGGGGCGACACCGGGGAGCTGTTTTTT
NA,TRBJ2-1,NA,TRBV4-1,CASSHLRAYGDEQFF,TGCGCCAGCAGCCATCTCCGGGCCTATGGGGATGAGCAGTTCTTC
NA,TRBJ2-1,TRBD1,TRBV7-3,CASSHTGTGPSHEQFF,TGTGCCAGCAGCCATACCGGGACAGGCCCTTCACATGAGCAGTTCTTC
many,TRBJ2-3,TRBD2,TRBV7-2,CASSLRLAGASTDTQYF,TGTGCCAGCAGCTTACGACTAGCGGGGGCCTCCACAGATACGCAGTATTTT
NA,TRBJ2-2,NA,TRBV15,CATSIFPGELFF,TGTGCCACCAGCATATTTCCCGGGGAGCTGTTTTTT
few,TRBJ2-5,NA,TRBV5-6,CASSALGGPEAGGAQYF,TGTGCCAGCAGCGCGTTGGGGGGGCCTGAGGCAGGAGGCGCCCAGTACTTC
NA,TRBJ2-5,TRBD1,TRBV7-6,CASSPGTGHSLYQETQYF,TGTGCCAGCAGCCCCGGGACAGGGCATTCCTTGTACCAAGAGACCCAGTACTTC
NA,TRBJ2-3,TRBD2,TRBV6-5,CASRLLAGGPSSTDTQYF,TGTGCCAGCAGACTCCTAGCGGGGGGGCCCTCTAGCACAGATACGCAGTATTTT
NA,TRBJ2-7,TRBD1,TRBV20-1,CSARDQGGRDEQYF,TGCAGTGCTAGAGATCAAGGGGGCCGGGACGAGCAGTACTTC
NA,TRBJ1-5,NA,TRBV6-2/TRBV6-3,CASRPGQLNQPQHF,TGTGCCAGCAGACCTGGACAGCTCAATCAGCCCCAGCATTTT
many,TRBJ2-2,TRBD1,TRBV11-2,CASSLGRFLSGTGGNGELFF,TGTGCCAGCAGCTTAGGTCGATTTTTGTCCGGGACAGGGGGCAACGGGGAGCTGTTTTTT
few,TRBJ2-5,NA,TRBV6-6,CASSWETGQETQYF,TGTGCCAGCAGTTGGGAGACAGGCCAAGAGACCCAGTACTTC
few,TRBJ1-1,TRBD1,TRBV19,CASSIPTGGNTEAFF,TGTGCCAGTAGTATCCCGACAGGGGGCAACACTGAAGCTTTCTTT
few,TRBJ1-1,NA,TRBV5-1,CASSYEGPEAFF,TGCGCCAGCAGCTATGAGGGGCCGGAGGCTTTCTTT
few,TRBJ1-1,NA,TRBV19,CASGTIDGSEAFF,TGTGCCAGTGGTACGATCGACGGAAGTGAAGCTTTCTTT